The 27 T cell receptor beta chains below all came from one sample that was sequenced in a study of T cells in Graves' hyperthyroidism and ophthalmopathy. TCR beta CDR3 regions were amplified from RNA transcripts. TCR CDR3 regions were first amplified by RT-PCR with HTBI primers. In TCRdb, the multiplex PCR reads were re-called with MiXCR into one record per CDR3 protein. The table records about 320,000 distinct CDR3 sequences, over 15% of them present only once. Material: blood. These receptors were obtained from a young man with Graves' hyperthyroidism.

This clonotype was found many times. The chain employs TRBV7-3 and TRBJ2-7; possibly TRBD2 for D (5 bases). From germline, CDR1 is SGHTA and CDR2 FQGTGA. Trimming took 6 bases from V and 3 from J, leaving 12 bases between them. CDR3 size: 13 residues. CDR3 nucleotides: TGTGCCAGCAGTTTCGGACGGGGCTACGAGCAGTACTTC. It codes for CASSFGRGYEQYF. Supplemented by reference TRBV7-3 and TRBJ2-7, the full variable domain reads GAGVSQTPSNKVTEKGKYVELRCDPISGHTALYWYRQSLGQGPEFLIYFQGTGAADDSGLPNDRFFAVRPEGSVSTLKIQRTERGDSAVYLCASSFGRGYEQYFGPGTRLTVT.

As to this clonotype: This may be a read error: a much more frequent sequence differs by one nucleotide. V usage is TRBV5-1 and J usage is TRBJ2-7; 8 positions agree with TRBD1. The J call may be mistaken, given a closer DNA end match to TRBJ2-1. The CDR3 is made up of 16 amino acids. The V gene's germline CDR1 is SGHRS and CDR2 YFSETQ. The DNA of the CDR3 is TGCGCCAGCAGCTCCGGACAGGGTTCGGGAACCTACGAGCAGTTCTTC. Amino acid sequence: CASSSGQGSGTYEQFF.

This clonotype has more than one count but fewer than ten. The chain recombines TRBV12-3 or TRBV12-4 with TRBJ1-4; D is ambiguous. Trimming shortened V by 6 bases and J by 8 bases, and 16 bases separated the two germline ends. This CDR3 comprises 14 residues. CDR3 nucleotide sequence: TGTGCCAGCAGCCAGTCTAGTCGGGCCGAAAAACTGTTTTTT. It is translated as CASSQSSRAEKLFF.

To note about this clonotype: Relative to the germline gene, one junction end is altered; a read error may explain this. V usage is TRBV9 and J usage is TRBJ1-2; D remains unclear. CDR3 size: 15 residues. Germline CDR1 is SGDLS and CDR2 is YYNGEE. CDR3 nucleotides: TGTGCCAGCAGCGTATCTACAGAGGGTCGACATGGCCACACCTTC. Translation gives CASSVSTEGRHGHTF. The complete variable domain, with remaining parts taken from reference TRBV9 and TRBJ1-2, reads DSGVTQTPKHLITATGQRVTLRCSPRSGDLSVYWYQQSLDQGLQFLIQYYNGEERAKGNILERFSAQQFPDLHSELNLSSLELGDSALYFCASSVSTEGRHGHTFGSGTRLTVV.

This sequence joins TRBV5-1 and TRBJ2-5; no reliable D call. V dropped 0 bases and J dropped 7 bases, with 10 bases sitting between them. CDR3 size: 13 residues. Germline CDR1 SGHRS, CDR2 YFSETQ. The CDR3 protein is CASSLEEGATQYF. CDR3 coding DNA: TGCGCCAGCAGCTTGGAAGAAGGTGCGACCCAGTACTTC.

This clonotype appeared many times. The CDR3 DNA sequence: TGTGCCAGCAGCCAAGCGCTAGCGGGCATCTACGAGCAGTACTTC. This sequence encodes CASSQALAGIYEQYF. This rearrangement joins TRBV3-1 to TRBJ2-7; 8 bases are a match to TRBD2. V lost 1 base and J lost 3; bases outside the gene matches: 5. Germline assignment: CDR1 LGHDT and CDR2 YNNKEL (reference sequence). This CDR3 region has 15 residues.

This clonotype has only a few counts. This clone may be a read error of a much larger clone one base away. This chain connects TRBV20-1 to TRBJ2-5; tentative D call: TRBD2 (6 bases). The CDR3 extends over 15 amino acids. Trimming removed 3 bases at V and 5 bases at J, with 19 bases between. CDR1 is DFQATT, CDR2 SNEGSKA, per germline (reference sequence). The CDR3 spells CSASRTSRREETQYF. The CDR3 region has the DNA TGCAGTGCTAGCCGCACTAGCAGGAGGGAGGAGACCCAGTACTTC.

V gene TRBV24-1 combines with J gene TRBJ2-1; the match to TRBD2 covers 14 bases. Looked up from germline, CDR1 is KGHDR and CDR2 is SFDVKD. The CDR3 spans 14 residues. J gave up 9 bases and V 5 bases, and 2 bases lay outside the gene matches. CDR3 nucleotides: TGTGCCACCAGTGGTGGGACTAGCGGGGGTGAGCAGTTCTTC. Protein: CATSGGTSGGEQFF.

This clonotype was seen more than once but under ten times. This sequence joins TRBV2 and TRBJ1-6, with no clear D. The CDR3 has 12 amino acids. Looked up from germline, CDR1 is SNHLY and CDR2 is FYNNEI. V dropped 4 bases and J dropped 11 bases, with 9 bases sitting between them. CDR3 loop: CASSAGVAPLHF. The CDR3, as DNA: TGTGCCAGCAGTGCGGGTGTGGCACCCCTCCACTTT.

The J gene is TRBJ1-4, the V gene TRBV12-5, with D unresolved. The V end was cut by 6 bases, the J end by 8 bases, with 7 bases between. CDR1 LGHNT and CDR2 FRNRAP come from the germline V gene. This CDR3 spans 11 amino acids. In DNA form, the CDR3 reads TGTGCTAGTGGCCCGGTCGAAAAACTGTTTTTT. It translates to CASGPVEKLFF.

This clonotype showed up just a few times. This chain joins TRBV28 and TRBJ1-6; tentatively, D is TRBD1 (5 bases). The length of the CDR3 is 12 residues. The germline V and J ends were trimmed by 8 bases and 7 bases, with 9 bases remaining between them. Per the germline V gene, CDR1 is MDHEN and CDR2 is SYDVKM. The CDR3 DNA reads TGTGCCAGCGAGCGGGGGAATTCACCCCTCCACTTT. Protein: CASERGNSPLHF.

This clonotype has ten or more counts. The V call is TRBV28, the J call TRBJ2-7; D may match TRBD1 or TRBD2 (6 bases each). The V gene lost 7 bases and the J gene lost 5 bases, with 15 bases spanning the gap. The germline V gene has CDR1 MDHEN and CDR2 SYDVKM. The CDR3 length is 13 residues. The CDR3 DNA reads TGTGCCAGCACCAGGGCAGGGGAGGACGAGCAGTACTTC. It codes for CASTRAGEDEQYF.

This clonotype occurred a few times. CDR3 sequence reads: CASSLTTLNEQFF. CDR3 DNA: TGTGCCAGCAGTTTAACTACCCTGAATGAGCAGTTCTTC. The chain employs TRBV27 and TRBJ2-1, with D hard to call. The CDR3 consists of 13 residues. The V gene lost 2 bases and the J gene lost 7 bases, with 9 bases spanning the gap. Germline V gives CDR1 MNHEY, CDR2 SMNVEV (reference sequence).

The V gene is TRBV28, the J gene TRBJ1-5; 9 nucleotides match TRBD1. The germline gives CDR1 MDHEN, CDR2 SYDVKM. The V segment lost 6 bases and the J segment 6 bases; nucleotides outside the gene matches: 15. The CDR3 consists of 17 residues. CDR3 in amino acids: CASRSAYRDRVRQPQHF. In nucleotides, the CDR3 is TGTGCCAGCAGGTCAGCTTACCGGGACAGGGTTCGTCAGCCCCAGCATTTT. Full variable domain (outside the CDR3, taken from reference TRBV28 and TRBJ1-5): DVKVTQSSRYLVKRTGEKVFLECVQDMDHENMFWYRQDPGLGLRLIYFSYDVKMKEKGDIPEGYSVSREKKERFSLILESASTNQTSMYLCASRSAYRDRVRQPQHFGDGTRLSIL.

This rearrangement joins TRBV29-1 to TRBJ2-1, with 9 bases that match TRBD2. The CDR3 runs to 12 residues. J lost 8 bases, V lost 4 bases, and 3 bases had no gene match. Per germline, CDR1 SQVTM and CDR2 ANQGSEA. CDR3 loop: CSVARTSDEQFF. Here the CDR3 DNA reads TGCAGCGTTGCCAGGACTAGCGATGAGCAGTTCTTC.

This clonotype was detected ten times or more. The gene calls are TRBV4-1 and TRBJ2-7, with TRBD2 matching 13 bases. The CDR3 loop spans 15 amino acids. The germline V gene encodes CDR1 MGHRA and CDR2 YSYEKL. The J segment lost 3 bases and the V segment lost 3 bases, leaving 2 bases of the junction unmatched. The CDR3 DNA is TGCGCCAGCAGCCAGGGACTAGCGGGAATCTACGAGCAGTACTTC. Translation gives CASSQGLAGIYEQYF.

The chain is built from TRBV4-1 and TRBJ2-3; tentatively, D is TRBD2 (5 bases). The germline gives CDR1 MGHRA, CDR2 YSYEKL. The CDR3 loop spans 16 amino acids. V lost 3 bases and J 8 bases, leaving 21 bases between the germline ends. The CDR3 nucleotides are TGCGCCAGCAGCCAGCCCGGGTCTAGCTCGCAACGTACGCAGTATTTT. Its protein product is CASSQPGSSSQRTQYF.

This clonotype occurred a few times. The V gene is TRBV5-1, the J gene TRBJ2-2, with D perhaps TRBD1 or TRBD2 (5 bases each). There are 17 residues in the CDR3. Trimming removed 0 bases from V and 0 bases from J, with 12 bases in between. Germline values: CDR1 SGHRS, CDR2 YFSETQ. The CDR3 sequence is CASSLAPRGPNTGELFF. The CDR3 coding sequence is TGCGCCAGCAGCTTGGCCCCGAGGGGCCCGAACACCGGGGAGCTGTTTTTT.

The rearrangement links TRBV29-1 to TRBJ1-2, with 12 nucleotides matching TRBD1. The V segment lost 0 bases and the J segment 4 bases; nucleotides outside the gene matches: 9. Germline-derived CDR1 and CDR2 are SQVTM and ANQGSEA. CDR3 size: 17 residues. CDR3 in amino acids: CSVEDARDRGLLYGYTF. CDR3 coding DNA: TGCAGCGTTGAAGATGCCCGGGACAGGGGGCTTCTCTATGGCTACACCTTC.

This clonotype was seen repeatedly, ten times or more. This CDR3 reads CASSEGQGANEKLFF. CDR3 DNA sequence: TGTGCCAGCAGTGAAGGACAGGGGGCTAATGAAAAACTGTTTTTT. This rearrangement joins TRBV2 to TRBJ1-4; TRBD1 agrees at 9 bases. The germline gives CDR1 SNHLY, CDR2 FYNNEI. V shed 1 base, J shed 3 bases, and the junction held 0 bases outside the gene matches. The CDR3 is 15 residues long.

Of note for this clonotype: Possible read error: a much larger clone is one base away. This CDR3 reads CASSPYQGPTNEQFF. DNA of the CDR3: TGTGCCAGCTCACCGTATCAGGGTCCCACCAATGAGCAGTTCTTC. This chain links TRBV18 with TRBJ2-1; maybe TRBD1 (5 bases). The V gene's germline CDR1 is KGHSH and CDR2 LQKENI. The CDR3 sequence is 15 residues long. The V end was cut by 3 bases, the J end by 6 bases, with 15 bases between.

Here the CDR3 DNA reads TGTGCCAGCAGCATTAGCAGCGGGAACACCGGGGAGCTGTTTTTT. Translated: CASSISSGNTGELFF. The rearrangement uses TRBV11-2 and TRBJ2-2; possible D gene TRBD2, 5 bases. V was cut by 5 bases and J by 1 base, with 11 bases left in between. CDR1 SGHAT and CDR2 FQNNGV come from the germline V gene. The CDR3 sequence is 15 residues long.

The chain has TRBV27 and TRBJ2-1; 7 bases map to TRBD2. The germline CDR1 and CDR2 sequences are MNHEY and SMNVEV (reference sequence). The ends lost 2 bases at V and 2 bases at J; junction bases unmatched: 9. This CDR3 region has 17 residues. The CDR3 nucleotides read TGTGCCAGCAGTTTAAGGGTCCGACTAGCAGCCTACAATGAGCAGTTCTTC. It translates to CASSLRVRLAAYNEQFF.

This clonotype was counted a single time. This sequence joins TRBV28 and TRBJ1-2, with D hard to call. The CDR3 length is 13 residues. Between the trimmed V and J ends, which lost 3 bases and 7 bases, there was a span of 12 bases. CDR1 is MDHEN and CDR2 is SYDVKM in the germline V gene. As DNA, the CDR3 is TGTGCCAGCAGTTTCCCGGAGCGGGTTGGCTACACCTTC. Protein product: CASSFPERVGYTF.

The chain employs TRBV24-1 and TRBJ1-5; TRBD1 matches at 7 bases. Germline CDR1 is KGHDR and CDR2 is SFDVKD. The CDR3 has 14 amino acids. The ends lost 9 bases at V and 5 bases at J; junction bases unmatched: 9. The CDR3, as DNA: TGTGCCACCTCCCGCCAGGGGGGAGATCAGCCCCAGCATTTT. The encoded protein is CATSRQGGDQPQHF.

This sequence joins TRBV7-2 and TRBJ2-7; 14 bases fit TRBD2. Losses at the gene ends were 5 bases for V and 7 bases for J; bases not matched to a gene: 7. Germline CDR1 and CDR2: SGHTA and FQGNSA. The CDR3 loop spans 15 amino acids. As DNA, the CDR3 is TGTGCCAGCAGCAGACTAGCGGGAGGGACGGGAGAGCAGTACTTC. Residues: CASSRLAGGTGEQYF.

Concerning this clonotype: A much more abundant neighbour one base away suggests this may be a read error. The V call is TRBV24-1, the J call TRBJ2-2; D is perhaps TRBD2 (6 bases). CDR1 is KGHDR and CDR2 is SFDVKD in the germline V gene. This CDR3 has 15 residues. Trimming removed 4 bases from V and 6 bases from J, with 14 bases in between. This CDR3 reads CATSDSGLSAGELFF. CDR3 nucleotide sequence: TGTGCCACCAGTGACTCGGGACTCAGCGCCGGGGAGCTGTTTTTT.